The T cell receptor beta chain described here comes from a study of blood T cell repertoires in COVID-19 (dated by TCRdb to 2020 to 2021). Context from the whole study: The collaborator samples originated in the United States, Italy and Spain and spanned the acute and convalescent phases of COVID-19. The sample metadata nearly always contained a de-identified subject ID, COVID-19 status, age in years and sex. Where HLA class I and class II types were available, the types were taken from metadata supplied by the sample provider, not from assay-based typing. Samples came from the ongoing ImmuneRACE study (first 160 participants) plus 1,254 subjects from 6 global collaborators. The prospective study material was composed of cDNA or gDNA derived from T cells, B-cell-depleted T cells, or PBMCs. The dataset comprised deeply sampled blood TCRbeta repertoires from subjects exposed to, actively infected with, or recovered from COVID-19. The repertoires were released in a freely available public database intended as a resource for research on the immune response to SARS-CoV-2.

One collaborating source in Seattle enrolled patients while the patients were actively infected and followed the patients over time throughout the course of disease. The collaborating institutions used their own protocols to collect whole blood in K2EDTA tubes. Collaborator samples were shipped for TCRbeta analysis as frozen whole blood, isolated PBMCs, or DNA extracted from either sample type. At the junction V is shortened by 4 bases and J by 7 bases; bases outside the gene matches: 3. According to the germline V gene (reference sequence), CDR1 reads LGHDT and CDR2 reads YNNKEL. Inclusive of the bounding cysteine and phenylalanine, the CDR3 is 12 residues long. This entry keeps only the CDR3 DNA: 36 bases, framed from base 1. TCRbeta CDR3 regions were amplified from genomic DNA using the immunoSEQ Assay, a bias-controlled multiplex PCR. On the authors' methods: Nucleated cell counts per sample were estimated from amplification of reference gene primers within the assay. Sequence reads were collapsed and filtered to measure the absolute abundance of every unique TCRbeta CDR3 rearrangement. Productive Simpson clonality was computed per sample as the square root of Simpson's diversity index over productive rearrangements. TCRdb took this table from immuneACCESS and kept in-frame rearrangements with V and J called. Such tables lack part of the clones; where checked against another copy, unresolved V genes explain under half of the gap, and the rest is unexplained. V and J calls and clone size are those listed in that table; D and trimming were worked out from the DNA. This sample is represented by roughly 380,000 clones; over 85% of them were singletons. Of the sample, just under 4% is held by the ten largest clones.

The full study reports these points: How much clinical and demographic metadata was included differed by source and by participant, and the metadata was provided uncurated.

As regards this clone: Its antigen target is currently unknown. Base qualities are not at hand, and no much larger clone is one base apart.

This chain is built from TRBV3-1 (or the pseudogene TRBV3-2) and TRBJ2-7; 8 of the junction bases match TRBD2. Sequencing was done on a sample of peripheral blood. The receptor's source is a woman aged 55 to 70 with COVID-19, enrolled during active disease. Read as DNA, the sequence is TGTGCCAGCAGCCCGGGGGGGTTTGAGCAGTACTTC. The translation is CASSPGGFEQYF.